Sequencing of this T cell receptor (beta chain) was carried out in a study of T cell changes during pregnancy in multiple sclerosis. With 8 bases removed from V and 0 bases from J, the gap between germline ends came to 14 bases. The CDR3 is 14 residues long. Germline CDR1 is MDHEN and CDR2 is SYDVKM. Data came from immunoSEQ multiplex PCR; TCRdb stores just in-frame clones and leaves some out. The sample has some 70,000 clones; about 91% are singletons. This rearrangement joins TRBV28 to TRBJ2-7; TRBD1 is a possible D gene (6 bases). Sequencing was performed on peripheral blood, taken in the second trimester of pregnancy. This clonotype was sampled from a female donor in good health, enrolled as a control in a pregnancy study. CDR3 protein: CASGWDTTSYEQYF. The CDR3 DNA follows: TGTGCCAGCGGATGGGACACCACCTCCTACGAGCAGTACTTC.